Shown below are 3 T cell receptor beta chains from a single sample sequenced in a study of CD8 T cells in ankylosing spondylitis. Study-level findings and limits: Ankylosing spondylitis blood seemed to carry a telltale TCR beta motif made of fewer than 10 highly homologous variants.

TCRdb reprocessed the 5' RACE reads with MiXCR, giving one entry per CDR3 protein. The sample carries fewer than 550,000 distinct CDR3 sequences, about 5.2% recorded once. Antigen specificity for these receptors is unknown. Sequenced input: blood, either unsorted or a sorted T cell fraction (not recorded which). The receptors here all came from a male donor with ankylosing spondylitis.

Many counts were recorded for this clonotype. The chain links TRBV20-1 to TRBJ2-5; 10 bases fit TRBD2. The CDR3 runs to 13 residues. Germline-derived CDR1 and CDR2 are DFQATT and SNEGSKA (reference sequence). V was clipped by 5 bases and J by 9 bases; unmatched bases: 9. CDR3 amino acids: CSAVTSGEGAQYF. The CDR3 DNA sequence: TGCAGTGCTGTAACTAGCGGGGAAGGAGCCCAGTACTTC.

This clonotype was recorded many times. The chain employs TRBV18 and TRBJ1-3, with D hard to call. Germline V lookup: CDR1 KGHSH, CDR2 LQKENI. The CDR3 length is 15 residues. V dropped 1 base and J dropped 2 bases, with 9 bases sitting between them. This CDR3 is CASSPQVEAGNTIYF. For the CDR3, the DNA is TGTGCCAGCTCACCACAGGTTGAGGCTGGAAACACCATATATTTT.

This clonotype was detected ten times or more. The chain combines TRBV5-1 with TRBJ2-1, with D hard to call. Germline assignment: CDR1 SGHRS and CDR2 YFSETQ. V was pared by 3 bases and J by 8 bases, with 15 bases between. The CDR3 consists of 14 residues. CDR3 nucleotide sequence: TGCGCCAGCAGCTCCGGGTCCATCGACGATGAGCAGTTCTTC. It yields the protein CASSSGSIDDEQFF.